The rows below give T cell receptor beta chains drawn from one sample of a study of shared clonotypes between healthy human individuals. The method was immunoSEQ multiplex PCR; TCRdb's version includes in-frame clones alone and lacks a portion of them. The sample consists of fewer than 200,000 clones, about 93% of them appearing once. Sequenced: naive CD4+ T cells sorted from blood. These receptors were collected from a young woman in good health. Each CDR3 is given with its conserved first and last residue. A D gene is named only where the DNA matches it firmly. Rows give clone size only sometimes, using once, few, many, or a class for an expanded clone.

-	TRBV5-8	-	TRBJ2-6	CASSRWGSGANVLTF	TGTGCCAGCAGCCGCTGGGGCTCTGGGGCCAACGTCCTGACTTTC
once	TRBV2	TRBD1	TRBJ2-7	CASSRGQDSHEQYF	TGTGCCAGCAGTCGGGGACAGGACAGCCACGAGCAGTACTTC
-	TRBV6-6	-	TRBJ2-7	CASSYSPQGRGYEQYF	TGTGCCAGCAGTTACTCGCCCCAGGGTAGAGGATACGAGCAGTACTTC
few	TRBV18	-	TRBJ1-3	CASSPGPTRNTIYF	TGTGCCAGCTCACCGGGACCAACTAGGAACACCATATATTTT
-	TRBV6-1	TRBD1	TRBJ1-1	CATRDRGNEAFF	TGTGCCACCCGGGACAGGGGAAATGAAGCTTTCTTT
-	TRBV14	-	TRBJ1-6	CASSQEGWGGSYNSPLHF	TGTGCCAGCAGCCAAGAGGGGTGGGGTGGATCCTATAATTCACCCCTCCACTTT
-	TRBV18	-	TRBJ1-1	CASSPQRVTNTEAFF	TGTGCCAGCTCACCCCAGCGAGTTACGAACACTGAAGCTTTCTTT
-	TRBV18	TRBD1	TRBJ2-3	CASSLGQGFRTDTQYF	TGTGCCAGCTCACTCGGACAGGGATTTCGTACAGATACGCAGTATTTT
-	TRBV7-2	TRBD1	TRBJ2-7	CASSLTPGQIYEQYF	TGTGCCAGCAGCTTGACACCGGGACAGATATACGAGCAGTACTTC
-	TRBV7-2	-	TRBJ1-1	CASSLLERGTEAFF	TGTGCCAGCAGCTTATTGGAGCGCGGGACTGAAGCTTTCTTT
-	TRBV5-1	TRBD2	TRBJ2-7	CASSLVPSGAVEQYF	TGCGCCAGCAGCTTGGTCCCTAGCGGGGCCGTGGAGCAGTACTTC
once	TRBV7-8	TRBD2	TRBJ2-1	CASSTRTSGLNHLGEQFF	TGTGCCAGCAGCACTAGGACTAGCGGACTTAACCACCTAGGGGAGCAGTTCTTC
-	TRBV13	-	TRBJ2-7	CASSLLASSVSGGGYEQYF	TGTGCCAGCAGCTTATTGGCGTCTAGCGTCAGCGGAGGAGGGTACGAGCAGTACTTC
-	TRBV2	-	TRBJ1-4	CASRRQSTNEKLFF	TGTGCCAGCAGGCGACAGTCAACTAATGAAAAACTGTTTTTT
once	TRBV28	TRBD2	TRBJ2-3	CASSLVREWADTQYF	TGTGCCAGCAGTTTGGTGCGGGAGTGGGCAGATACGCAGTATTTT
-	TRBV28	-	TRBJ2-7	CASSSHGPPGGEQYF	TGTGCCAGCAGTTCACATGGCCCTCCCGGAGGCGAGCAGTACTTC
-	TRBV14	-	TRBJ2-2	CASSQQVPNTGELFF	TGTGCCAGCAGCCAGCAGGTTCCGAACACCGGGGAGCTGTTTTTT
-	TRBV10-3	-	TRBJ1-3	CAIRKTGSGDDTIYF	TGTGCCATCAGAAAAACAGGGTCAGGGGACGACACCATATATTTT
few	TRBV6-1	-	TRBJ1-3	CASIRGLSGNTIYF	TGTGCCAGCATACGGGGCCTCTCTGGAAACACCATATATTTT
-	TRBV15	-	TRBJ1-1	CATRAGGGTEAFF	TGTGCCACCAGAGCCGGGGGAGGCACTGAAGCTTTCTTT
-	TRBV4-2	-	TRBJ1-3	CASSRTALTASGNTIYF	TGTGCCAGCAGCCGGACAGCCCTGACTGCCTCTGGAAACACCATATATTTT
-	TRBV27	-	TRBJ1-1	CASSFGRPATEAFF	TGTGCCAGCAGTTTCGGACGCCCGGCCACTGAAGCTTTCTTT
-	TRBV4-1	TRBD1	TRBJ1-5	CASSQVNRGAVQASNQPQHF	TGCGCCAGCAGCCAAGTGAACAGGGGCGCCGTGCAAGCGAGCAATCAGCCCCAGCATTTT
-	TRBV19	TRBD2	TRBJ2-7	CASSIGTSGSSYEQYF	TGTGCCAGTAGTATTGGTACTAGCGGCAGCTCCTACGAGCAGTACTTC
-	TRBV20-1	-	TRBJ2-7	CSASVSYEQYF	TGCAGTGCTAGTGTATCCTACGAGCAGTACTTC
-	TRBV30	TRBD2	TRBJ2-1	CAWLPYQREGVHNEQFF	TGTGCCTGGCTTCCTTATCAGCGGGAGGGCGTCCACAATGAGCAGTTCTTC
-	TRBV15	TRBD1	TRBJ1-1	CATSRGQGLTEAFF	TGTGCCACCAGCAGAGGACAGGGCCTCACTGAAGCTTTCTTT
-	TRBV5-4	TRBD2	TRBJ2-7	CASSLAGGNYEQYF	TGTGCCAGCAGCTTGGCGGGAGGGAACTACGAGCAGTACTTC
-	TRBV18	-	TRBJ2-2	CASSLAWDPGAGELFF	TGTGCCAGCTCTCTCGCATGGGACCCAGGGGCCGGGGAGCTGTTTTTT